Below are 32 T cell receptor beta chains sequenced from a single sample in a study of long-term antiretroviral therapy in people with HIV (dated by TCRdb to the early 2020s). Sequencing of the TRB variable region was done with the immunoSEQ hsTCRB v3.0 assay at survey level resolution. Held by TCRdb, this immuneACCESS table contains in-frame sequences only and omits some clones. Under half of the omission traces to an unresolved V gene where checked; the cause of the rest is unknown. The sample has approximately 26,000 clones on record, 79% of them singletons. The ten largest clones take up over 8% of the sample. The material sequenced was unsorted PBMCs, taken 1.2 years after starting antiretroviral therapy. The receptors derive from a woman aged 40 to 50 with HIV.

The chain has TRBV7-2 and TRBJ1-2; no firm D call. V was clipped by 5 bases and J by 2 bases, with 15 bases between them. Looked up from germline, CDR1 is SGHTA and CDR2 is FQGNSA. The CDR3 has 15 amino acids. DNA of the CDR3: TGTGCCAGCAGCCCGCTAACAATGACCAACTATGGCTACACCTTC. Its protein is CASSPLTMTNYGYTF.

This clone came up a few times. The chain links TRBV2 to TRBJ2-2; the match to TRBD1 covers 12 bases. V was clipped by 8 bases and J by 6 bases; unmatched bases: 4. CDR3 length equals 14 residues. Germline CDR1 is SNHLY and CDR2 is FYNNEI. The CDR3 DNA sequence: TGTGCCAGCCACGGGACAGGGGGCCCCGGGGAGCTGTTTTTT. Protein: CASHGTGGPGELFF. Full variable domain (remainder filled in from reference TRBV2 and TRBJ2-2): EPEVTQTPSHQVTQMGQEVILRCVPISNHLYFYWYRQILGQKVEFLVSFYNNEISEKSEIFDDQFSVERPDGSNFTLKIRSTKLEDSAMYFCASHGTGGPGELFFGEGSRLTVL.

The genes are TRBV7-2 and TRBJ1-1; D gene unclear. The CDR3 consists of 14 residues. Germline CDR1 is SGHTA and CDR2 is FQGNSA. V was clipped by 1 base and J by 0 bases, with 6 bases between them. CDR3 bases: TGTGCCAGCAGCTTAGGACAAATGAACACTGAAGCTTTCTTT. This gives the protein CASSLGQMNTEAFF. Filled out from reference TRBV7-2 and TRBJ1-1, the complete variable domain reads GAGVSQSPSNKVTEKGKDVELRCDPISGHTALYWYRQSLGQGLEFLIYFQGNSAPDKSGLPSDRFSAERTGGSVSTLTIQRTQQEDSAVYLCASSLGQMNTEAFFGQGTRLTVV.

The chain uses TRBV28 and TRBJ2-7; D may be TRBD2 (6 bases). CDR1 and CDR2 (germline): MDHEN, SYDVKM. The CDR3 contains 10 residues. The V gene lost 11 bases and the J gene lost 6 bases, with 11 bases spanning the gap. Written as DNA, the CDR3 is TGTGCCTGCGGGGTTATCGAGCAGTACTTC. This translates into CACGVIEQYF.

The chain combines TRBV5-1 with TRBJ1-1; D gene uncertain. The germline gives CDR1 SGHRS, CDR2 YFSETQ. V dropped 4 bases and J dropped 7 bases, with 20 bases sitting between them. The CDR3 totals 15 residues. The CDR3 nucleotides read TGCGCCAGCAGCCCGCAAACGGCCACGAACGGTGAAGCTTTCTTT. Amino acids: CASSPQTATNGEAFF.

The genes are TRBV7-2 and TRBJ1-6; TRBD1 matches at 10 bases. V lost 2 bases, J lost 7 bases, and 2 bases stayed unmatched. Germline values: CDR1 SGHTA, CDR2 FQGNSA. The CDR3 totals 15 residues. CDR3 in amino acids: CASSLRQGANSPLHF. The CDR3 DNA reads TGTGCCAGCAGCTTACGACAGGGGGCGAATTCACCCCTCCACTTT.

V usage is TRBV14 and J usage is TRBJ2-2; TRBD2 matches at 9 bases. V shed 4 bases, J shed 0 bases, and the junction held 9 bases outside the gene matches. Germline V lookup: CDR1 SGHDN, CDR2 FVKESK. This CDR3 comprises 18 residues. The chain's CDR3 is CASSRLAGDFANTGELFF. Here the CDR3 DNA reads TGTGCCAGCAGCCGATTAGCGGGAGATTTCGCGAACACCGGGGAGCTGTTTTTT.

The gene calls are TRBV5-1 and TRBJ2-1; 9 bases are shared with TRBD1. J was trimmed by 8 bases and V by 0 bases; bases with no gene match: 0. Germline loops: CDR1 SGHRS, CDR2 YFSETQ. The length of the CDR3 is 13 residues. CDR3 DNA: TGCGCCAGCAGCTTGGGGGACAGGGATGAGCAGTTCTTC. Translating it yields CASSLGDRDEQFF.

The genes are TRBV2 and TRBJ1-1; D possibly corresponds to TRBD1 (5 bases). The CDR3 consists of 13 residues. The germline gives CDR1 SNHLY, CDR2 FYNNEI. The V gene lost 5 bases and the J gene lost 8 bases, with 15 bases spanning the gap. The CDR3 here is CASSSTWGREAFF. The CDR3 bases are TGTGCCAGCAGTTCTACATGGGGACGGGAAGCTTTCTTT.

The rearrangement uses TRBV4-1 and TRBJ2-1; 9 nucleotides match TRBD1. Germline V gene data show CDR1 as MGHRA and CDR2 as YSYEKL. The CDR3 totals 17 residues. The V segment lost 0 bases and the J segment 0 bases; nucleotides outside the gene matches: 3. The CDR3 bases are TGCGCCAGCAGCCAAGACACAGGGGGCTTCTCCTACAATGAGCAGTTCTTC. As protein: CASSQDTGGFSYNEQFF.

This clone was recorded a few times. The V gene is TRBV5-1, the J gene TRBJ2-7, with a tentative D call TRBD1 (5 bases). Trimming removed 0 bases from V and 3 bases from J, with 7 bases in between. Germline CDR1 SGHRS, CDR2 YFSETQ. The CDR3 spans 13 residues. In DNA, the CDR3 is TGCGCCAGCAGCTTGGTTAGGGGCTACGAGCAGTACTTC. This translates into CASSLVRGYEQYF.

The V gene is TRBV30, the J gene TRBJ1-4, with TRBD1 matching over 8 bases. The V and J ends lost 1 base and 10 bases, in that order; junction bases with no gene match: 5. The CDR3 sequence is 13 residues long. Germline CDR1 GTSNPN, CDR2 SVGIG (reference sequence). The CDR3: CAWSGAGGGKLFF. Here the CDR3 DNA reads TGTGCCTGGAGTGGGGCAGGGGGCGGAAAACTGTTTTTT.

CDR3 nucleotides: TGTGCCAGCAGCTCGAGTGCGGGAGTGACGCAGTATTTT. The encoded protein is CASSSSAGVTQYF. The rearrangement uses TRBV11-2 and TRBJ2-3, with 7 bases lining up with TRBD2. The germline CDR1 and CDR2 sequences are SGHAT and FQNNGV. The CDR3 is 13 residues long. Trimming at V came to 4 bases and at J to 9 bases, leaving 7 bases not matched to a gene.

The chain links TRBV27 to TRBJ1-1; D possibly corresponds to TRBD1 (6 bases). This CDR3 comprises 15 residues. Germline values: CDR1 MNHEY, CDR2 SMNVEV (reference sequence). Trimming left V 3 bases short and J 1 base short, with 12 bases between. In nucleotides, the CDR3 is TGTGCCAGCAGTTTCTCAGGGGCGGGGAACACTGAAGCTTTCTTT. Protein: CASSFSGAGNTEAFF.

This clone was detected only a few times. The chain carries TRBV6-5 and TRBJ1-2; no clear D. The CDR3 length is 14 residues. Trimming left V 5 bases short and J 4 bases short, with 14 bases between. The germline gives CDR1 MNHEY, CDR2 SVGAGI. The CDR3 protein is CASSTRRLGYGYTF. The DNA for the CDR3 is TGTGCCAGCAGTACCCGCCGGTTGGGCTATGGCTACACCTTC.

This chain links TRBV6-1 with TRBJ1-5; tentatively, D is TRBD1 (6 bases). The CDR3 is made up of 15 amino acids. Germline CDR1 MNHNS, CDR2 SASEGT. V shed 10 bases and J shed 4 bases, with 20 bases lying between them. The CDR3 loop is CAIKWGAGGNQPQHF. The CDR3 nucleotides read TGTGCCATCAAATGGGGGGCCGGGGGGAATCAGCCCCAGCATTTT.

The chain couples TRBV5-5 to TRBJ1-6, with 9 positions matching TRBD1. Germline V gene sequence: CDR1 SGHKS, CDR2 YYEKEE (reference sequence). J lost 10 bases, V lost 6 bases, and 11 bases had no gene match. This CDR3 region has 15 residues. CDR3 sequence reads: CASTPSGDRASPLHF. The CDR3 nucleotides are TGTGCCAGCACCCCTAGCGGGGACAGGGCATCACCCCTCCACTTT.

The V gene is TRBV4-3, the J gene TRBJ2-7; 8 bases are a match to TRBD1. The J segment lost 6 bases and the V segment lost 6 bases, leaving 13 bases of the junction unmatched. The CDR3 loop spans 15 amino acids. Looked up from germline, CDR1 is LGHNA and CDR2 is YSLEER. CDR3 in DNA: TGCGCCAGCAGGTCCTCCTGGGCGACAGGGGCCGAGCAGTACTTC. Translating gives CASRSSWATGAEQYF.

The chain has TRBV14 and TRBJ2-1; D perhaps matches TRBD2 (5 bases). The length of the CDR3 is 15 residues. Per germline, CDR1 SGHDN and CDR2 FVKESK. Trimming pared 0 bases from V and 1 base from J, leaving 7 bases between. The CDR3 DNA is TGTGCCAGCAGCCAAGAACGGGGTTCCTACAATGAGCAGTTCTTC. Encoded protein: CASSQERGSYNEQFF.

V usage is TRBV7-2 and J usage is TRBJ2-5; unclear D gene. From germline, CDR1 is SGHTA and CDR2 FQGNSA. V shed 4 bases and J shed 2 bases, with 11 bases lying between them. The CDR3 spans 14 residues. The CDR3: CASSYQVGQETQYF. The CDR3 region has the DNA TGTGCCAGCAGCTACCAAGTAGGGCAAGAGACCCAGTACTTC.

This chain joins TRBV5-1 and TRBJ2-7; D is undetermined. Per germline, CDR1 SGHRS and CDR2 YFSETQ. V was clipped by 5 bases and J by 5 bases, with 17 bases between them. There are 14 residues in the CDR3. CDR3 sequence reads: CASSHGLTLNEQYF. The CDR3, as DNA: TGCGCCAGCAGTCATGGCCTGACATTAAACGAGCAGTACTTC. Full variable domain (remainder filled in from reference TRBV5-1 and TRBJ2-7): KAGVTQTPRYLIKTRGQQVTLSCSPISGHRSVSWYQQTPGQGLQFLFEYFSETQRNKGNFPGRFSGRQFSNSRSEMNVSTLELGDSALYLCASSHGLTLNEQYFGPGTRLTVT.

The chain is built from TRBV19 and TRBJ1-1; 8 nucleotides line up with TRBD1. This CDR3 contains 14 residues. The germline V gene encodes CDR1 LNHDA and CDR2 SQIVND (reference sequence). V lost 6 bases, J lost 3 bases, and 6 bases stayed unmatched. The CDR3 nucleotides are TGTGCCAGTAGCTACAGGGGGGCGGACACTGAAGCTTTCTTT. Translating it yields CASSYRGADTEAFF.

The rearrangement joins TRBV4-3 to TRBJ1-2; possible D gene TRBD1, 5 bases. Trimming cost V 0 bases and J 3 bases, with 17 bases left between them. CDR1 is LGHNA and CDR2 is YSLEER in the germline V gene. CDR3 length: 17 residues. CDR3 region: CASSQEGPRERDYGYTF. CDR3 DNA sequence: TGCGCCAGCAGCCAAGAAGGACCCAGGGAAAGGGACTATGGCTACACCTTC.

The J gene is TRBJ2-7, the V gene TRBV5-1; D is possibly TRBD1 (5 bases). CDR1 is SGHRS and CDR2 is YFSETQ in the germline V gene. This CDR3 comprises 14 residues. The ends were cut back, 0 bases at V and 3 bases at J, with 10 bases in the middle. Written as DNA, the CDR3 is TGCGCCAGCAGCTTGGCTCTGGACATCTACGAGCAGTACTTC. It codes for CASSLALDIYEQYF.

The genes are TRBV11-2 and TRBJ2-3; TRBD1 might be the D (6 bases). This CDR3 region has 12 residues. With 5 bases removed from V and 6 bases from J, the gap between germline ends came to 9 bases. Germline V gives CDR1 SGHAT, CDR2 FQNNGV. The CDR3 DNA reads TGTGCCAGCAGCGTCAGGGGTGATACGCAGTATTTT. It is translated as CASSVRGDTQYF.

The rearrangement joins TRBV7-2 to TRBJ2-1; D is unresolved. V was trimmed by 1 base and J by 5 bases, leaving 3 bases between them. Germline CDR1 reads SGHTA; CDR2 reads FQGNSA. The CDR3 loop spans 12 amino acids. The CDR3 DNA reads TGTGCCAGCAGCTTAGGGCACAATGAGCAGTTCTTC. The encoded protein is CASSLGHNEQFF. The full variable domain, rest sourced from reference TRBV7-2 and TRBJ2-1, is GAGVSQSPSNKVTEKGKDVELRCDPISGHTALYWYRQSLGQGLEFLIYFQGNSAPDKSGLPSDRFSAERTGGSVSTLTIQRTQQEDSAVYLCASSLGHNEQFFGPGTRLTVL.

CDR3 in amino acids: CAWTWTGGNQPQHF. The CDR3, as DNA: TGTGCCTGGACATGGACAGGGGGCAATCAGCCCCAGCATTTT. V usage is TRBV30 and J usage is TRBJ1-5, with 9 bases matching TRBD1. The V and J ends lost 4 bases and 2 bases, in that order; junction bases with no gene match: 3. CDR3 length equals 14 residues. From germline, CDR1 is GTSNPN and CDR2 SVGIG (reference sequence).

This clone showed up just once. V gene TRBV11-2 combines with J gene TRBJ1-3, with unresolved D. The CDR3 totals 15 residues. Trimming removed 3 bases at V and 0 bases at J, with 9 bases between. The V gene's germline CDR1 is SGHAT and CDR2 FQNNGV. The CDR3 coding sequence is TGTGCCAGCAGCTTGTTACGAAACTCTGGAAACACCATATATTTT. Translation: CASSLLRNSGNTIYF.

The chain carries TRBV6-5 and TRBJ1-1; no definite D call. Germline-derived CDR1 and CDR2 are MNHEY and SVGAGI. This CDR3 has 13 residues. Between the trimmed V and J ends, which lost 8 bases and 4 bases, there was a span of 14 bases. CDR3 DNA: TGTGCCAGCTATCTGCCCTGGAGCACTGAAGCTTTCTTT. As protein: CASYLPWSTEAFF.

The rearrangement joins TRBV5-1 to TRBJ2-2, with 8 bases aligning to TRBD2. The germline V gene encodes CDR1 SGHRS and CDR2 YFSETQ. This CDR3 is 14 amino acids long. The J segment lost 3 bases and the V segment lost 5 bases, leaving 3 bases of the junction unmatched. The CDR3 is CASSYGGDTGELFF. The CDR3 nucleotides are TGCGCCAGCAGTTACGGGGGGGACACCGGGGAGCTGTTTTTT.

V usage is TRBV7-8 and J usage is TRBJ2-3; TRBD2 might be the D (6 bases). V was trimmed by 1 base and J by 0 bases, leaving 8 bases between them. The CDR3 contains 15 residues. Looked up from germline, CDR1 is SGHVS and CDR2 is FQNEAQ. CDR3 region: CASSLGGVSTDTQYF. As DNA, the CDR3 is TGTGCCAGCAGCTTAGGGGGGGTGAGCACAGATACGCAGTATTTT.

The CDR3 sequence: CAWSEKTGAAFF. The CDR3 coding sequence is TGTGCCTGGAGTGAAAAGACAGGGGCGGCTTTCTTT. The chain employs TRBV30 and TRBJ1-1, with 8 positions matching TRBD1. This CDR3 spans 12 amino acids. V trimming: 1 base; J trimming: 11 bases; junction bases outside the gene matches: 6. Germline CDR1 is GTSNPN and CDR2 is SVGIG (reference sequence).